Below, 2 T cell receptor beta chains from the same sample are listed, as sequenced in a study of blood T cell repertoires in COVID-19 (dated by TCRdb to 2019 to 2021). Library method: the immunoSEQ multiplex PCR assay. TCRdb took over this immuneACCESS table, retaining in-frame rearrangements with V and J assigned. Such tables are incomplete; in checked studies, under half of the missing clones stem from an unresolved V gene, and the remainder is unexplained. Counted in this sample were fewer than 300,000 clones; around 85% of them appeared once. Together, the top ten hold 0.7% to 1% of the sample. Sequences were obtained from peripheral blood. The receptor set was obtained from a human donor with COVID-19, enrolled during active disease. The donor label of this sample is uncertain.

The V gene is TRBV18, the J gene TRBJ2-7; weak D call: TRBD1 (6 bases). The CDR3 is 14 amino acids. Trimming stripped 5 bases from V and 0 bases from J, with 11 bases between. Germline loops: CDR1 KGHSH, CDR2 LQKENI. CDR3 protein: CASSEDSSSYEQYF. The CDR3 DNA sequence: TGTGCCAGCTCAGAGGACAGCAGCTCCTACGAGCAGTACTTC.

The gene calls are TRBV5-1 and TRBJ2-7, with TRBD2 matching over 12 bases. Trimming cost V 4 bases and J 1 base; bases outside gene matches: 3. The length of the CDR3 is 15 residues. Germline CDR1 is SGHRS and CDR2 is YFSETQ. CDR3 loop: CASSVTSGRSYEQYF. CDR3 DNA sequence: TGCGCCAGCAGCGTAACTAGCGGGAGGTCCTACGAGCAGTACTTC. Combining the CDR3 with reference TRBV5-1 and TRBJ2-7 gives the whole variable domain KAGVTQTPRYLIKTRGQQVTLSCSPISGHRSVSWYQQTPGQGLQFLFEYFSETQRNKGNFPGRFSGRQFSNSRSEMNVSTLELGDSALYLCASSVTSGRSYEQYFGPGTRLTVT.